This T cell receptor beta chain was captured in a study of CD8 T cells in ankylosing spondylitis. The study, taken as a whole, reports: A TCR beta motif of 7 to 9 highly homologous variants seemed to mark ankylosing spondylitis blood. As reported, disease-linked clones showed significant enrichment in matched ankylosing spondylitis synovial fluid.

TCRdb used MiXCR to reprocess the 5' RACE reads, holding one entry per CDR3 protein. Seen here are 390,000 or so distinct CDR3 sequences, approximately 20% observed once, and the top ten hold roughly 16%. This CDR3 is built from 16 residues. V lost 6 bases, J lost 4 bases, and 12 bases stayed unmatched. From germline, CDR1 is MDHEN and CDR2 SYDVKM. As concerns this clonotype: Its antigen is undetermined.

The sequencing input was blood, either unsorted or a sorted T cell fraction (not recorded which). This rearrangement joins TRBV28 to TRBJ2-1, with 7 bases lining up with TRBD2. This sequence was found in a male donor with ankylosing spondylitis. The DNA of the CDR3 is TGTGCCAGCAGCCACTACCGGGGGGAACCTTACAATGAGCAGTTCTTC. This gives the protein CASSHYRGEPYNEQFF.